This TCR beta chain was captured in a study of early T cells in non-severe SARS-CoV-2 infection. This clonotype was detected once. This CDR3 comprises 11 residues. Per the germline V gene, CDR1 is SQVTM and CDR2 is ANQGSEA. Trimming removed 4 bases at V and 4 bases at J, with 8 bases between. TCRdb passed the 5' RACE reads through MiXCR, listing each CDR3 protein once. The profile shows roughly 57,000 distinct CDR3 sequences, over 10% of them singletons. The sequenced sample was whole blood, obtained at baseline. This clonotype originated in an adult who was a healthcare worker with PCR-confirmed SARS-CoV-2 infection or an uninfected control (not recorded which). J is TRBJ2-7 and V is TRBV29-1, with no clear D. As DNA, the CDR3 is TGCAGCGTTGCCGGGCTTTACGAGCAGTACTTC. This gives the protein CSVAGLYEQYF.